What follows describes a single T cell receptor (beta chain). This sample was included in a study of cytomegalovirus exposure and HLA in healthy donors. The ends were cut back, 0 bases at V and 4 bases at J, with 15 bases in the middle. CDR1 is SQVTM, CDR2 ANQGSEA, per germline. There are 15 residues in the CDR3. The PCR employed 60 Vbeta primers together with 13 Jbeta primers. Here immunoSEQ multiplex PCR was the method, and the copy in TCRdb shows in-frame clones only, minus some. The sample records 200,000 to 250,000 clones, approximately 80% being singletons. Sequences were obtained from PBMCs. V and J are TRBV29-1 and TRBJ2-5; the D gene is possibly TRBD2 (7 bases). The receptor was isolated from a man aged 50-59 years in good health and CMV-seronegative. The DNA of the CDR3 is TGCAGCGTTGAAGATAGGGGTAGGGGGGGAGAGACCCAGTACTTC. Amino acids: CSVEDRGRGGETQYF.